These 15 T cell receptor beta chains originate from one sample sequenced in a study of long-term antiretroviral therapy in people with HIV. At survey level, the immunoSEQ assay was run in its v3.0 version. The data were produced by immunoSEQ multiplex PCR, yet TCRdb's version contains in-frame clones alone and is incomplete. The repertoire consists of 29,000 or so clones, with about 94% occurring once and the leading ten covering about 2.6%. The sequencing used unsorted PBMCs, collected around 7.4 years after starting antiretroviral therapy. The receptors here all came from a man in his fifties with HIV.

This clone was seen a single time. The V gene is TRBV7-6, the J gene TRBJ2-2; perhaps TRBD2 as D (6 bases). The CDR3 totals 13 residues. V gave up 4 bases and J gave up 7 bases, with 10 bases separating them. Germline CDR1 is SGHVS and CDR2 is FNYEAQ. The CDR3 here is CASSYRTNGELFF. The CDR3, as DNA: TGTGCCAGCAGCTACCGGACTAACGGGGAGCTGTTTTTT.

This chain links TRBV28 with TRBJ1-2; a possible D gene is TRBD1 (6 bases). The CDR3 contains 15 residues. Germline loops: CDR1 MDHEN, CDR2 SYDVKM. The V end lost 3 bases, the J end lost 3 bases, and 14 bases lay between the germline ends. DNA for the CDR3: TGTGCCAGCAGTTTGACGGGGGCGTCGGACTATGGCTACACCTTC. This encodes CASSLTGASDYGYTF.

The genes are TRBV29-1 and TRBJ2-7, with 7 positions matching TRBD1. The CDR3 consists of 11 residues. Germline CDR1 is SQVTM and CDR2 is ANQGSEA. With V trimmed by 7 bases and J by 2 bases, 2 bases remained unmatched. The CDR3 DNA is TGCAGCGGACAGGGTCCCTACGAGCAGTACTTC. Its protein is CSGQGPYEQYF.

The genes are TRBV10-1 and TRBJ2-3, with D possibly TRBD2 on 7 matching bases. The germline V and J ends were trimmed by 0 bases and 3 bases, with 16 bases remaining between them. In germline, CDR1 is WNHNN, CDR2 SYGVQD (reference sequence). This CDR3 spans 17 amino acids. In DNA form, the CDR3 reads TGCGCCAGCAGTGAGTCGACTTTGGGGGGGCGAACAGATACGCAGTATTTT. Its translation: CASSESTLGGRTDTQYF.

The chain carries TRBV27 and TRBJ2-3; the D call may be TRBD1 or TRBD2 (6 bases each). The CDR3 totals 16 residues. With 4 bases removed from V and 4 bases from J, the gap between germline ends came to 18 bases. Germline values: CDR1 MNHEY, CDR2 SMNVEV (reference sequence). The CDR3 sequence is CASSSQDRGLSDTQYF. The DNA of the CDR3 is TGTGCCAGCAGTTCGCAAGATCGGGGGCTATCAGATACGCAGTATTTT.

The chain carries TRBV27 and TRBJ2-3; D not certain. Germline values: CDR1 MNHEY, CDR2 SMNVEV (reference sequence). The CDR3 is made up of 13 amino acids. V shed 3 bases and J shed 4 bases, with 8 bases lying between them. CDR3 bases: TGTGCCAGCAGTTTGCGCCGGGCAGATACGCAGTATTTT. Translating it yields CASSLRRADTQYF.

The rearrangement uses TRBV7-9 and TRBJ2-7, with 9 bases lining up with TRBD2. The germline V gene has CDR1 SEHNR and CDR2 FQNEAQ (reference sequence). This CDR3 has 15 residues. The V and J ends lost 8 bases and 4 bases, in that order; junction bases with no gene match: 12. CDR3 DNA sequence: TGTGCCAGCCTACGAGCGGGGGGCATGGGGTACGAGCAGTACTTC. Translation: CASLRAGGMGYEQYF.

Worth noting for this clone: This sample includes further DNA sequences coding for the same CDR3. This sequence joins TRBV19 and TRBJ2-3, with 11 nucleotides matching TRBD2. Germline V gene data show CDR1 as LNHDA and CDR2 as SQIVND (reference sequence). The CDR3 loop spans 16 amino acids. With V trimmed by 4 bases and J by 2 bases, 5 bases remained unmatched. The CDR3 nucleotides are TGTGCCAGTAGTAGTCCTAGCGGGGGGCACACAGATACGCAGTATTTT. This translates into CASSSPSGGHTDTQYF.

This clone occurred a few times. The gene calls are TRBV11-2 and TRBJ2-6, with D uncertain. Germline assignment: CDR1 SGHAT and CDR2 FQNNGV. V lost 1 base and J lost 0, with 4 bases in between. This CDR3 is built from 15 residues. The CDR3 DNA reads TGTGCCAGCAGCTTAGGGCGCTCTGGGGCCAACGTCCTGACTTTC. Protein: CASSLGRSGANVLTF.

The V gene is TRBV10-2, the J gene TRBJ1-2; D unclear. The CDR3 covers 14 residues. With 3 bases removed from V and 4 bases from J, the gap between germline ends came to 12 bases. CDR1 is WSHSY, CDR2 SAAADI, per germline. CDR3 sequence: CASSDIGVGYGYTF. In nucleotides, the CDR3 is TGCGCCAGCAGTGATATTGGGGTGGGCTATGGCTACACCTTC.

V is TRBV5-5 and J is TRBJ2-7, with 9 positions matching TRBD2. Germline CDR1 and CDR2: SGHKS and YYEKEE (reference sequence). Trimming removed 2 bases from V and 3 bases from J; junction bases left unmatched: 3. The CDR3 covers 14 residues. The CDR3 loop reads CASSLAGGYYEQYF. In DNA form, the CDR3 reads TGTGCCAGCAGCTTAGCGGGGGGCTACTACGAGCAGTACTTC. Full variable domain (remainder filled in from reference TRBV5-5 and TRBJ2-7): DAGVTQSPTHLIKTRGQQVTLRCSPISGHKSVSWYQQVLGQGPQFIFQYYEKEERGRGNFPDRFSARQFPNYSSELNVNALLLGDSALYLCASSLAGGYYEQYFGPGTRLTVT.

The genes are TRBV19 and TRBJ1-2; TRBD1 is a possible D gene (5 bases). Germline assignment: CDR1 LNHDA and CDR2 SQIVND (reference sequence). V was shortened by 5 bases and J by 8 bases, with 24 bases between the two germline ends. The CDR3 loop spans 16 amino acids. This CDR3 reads CASSGGDGFPPSGYTF. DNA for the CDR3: TGTGCCAGTAGTGGCGGGGACGGTTTCCCACCAAGCGGCTACACCTTC.

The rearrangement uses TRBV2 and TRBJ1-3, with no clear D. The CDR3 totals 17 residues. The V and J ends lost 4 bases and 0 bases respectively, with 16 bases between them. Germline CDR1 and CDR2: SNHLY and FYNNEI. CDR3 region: CASSALLGSSSGNTIYF. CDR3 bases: TGTGCCAGCAGTGCTCTTCTTGGGTCCAGCTCTGGAAACACCATATATTTT. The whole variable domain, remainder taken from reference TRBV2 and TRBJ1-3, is EPEVTQTPSHQVTQMGQEVILRCVPISNHLYFYWYRQILGQKVEFLVSFYNNEISEKSEIFDDQFSVERPDGSNFTLKIRSTKLEDSAMYFCASSALLGSSSGNTIYFGEGSWLTVV.

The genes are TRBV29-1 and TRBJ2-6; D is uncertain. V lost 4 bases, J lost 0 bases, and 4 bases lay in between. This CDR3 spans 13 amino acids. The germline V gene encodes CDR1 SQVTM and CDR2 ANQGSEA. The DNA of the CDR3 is TGCAGCGTTGCGGTCTCTGGGGCCAACGTCCTGACTTTC. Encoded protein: CSVAVSGANVLTF.

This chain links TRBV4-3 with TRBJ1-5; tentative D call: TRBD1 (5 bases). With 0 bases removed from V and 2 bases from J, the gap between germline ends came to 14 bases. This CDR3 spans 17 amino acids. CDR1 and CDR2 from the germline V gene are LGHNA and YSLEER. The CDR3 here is CASSQDRAVGGNQPQHF. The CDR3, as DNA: TGCGCCAGCAGCCAAGACCGTGCAGTAGGGGGCAATCAGCCCCAGCATTTT.